This T cell receptor (beta chain) comes out of a study of T cell clones after liver transplantation. Sequenced by immunoSEQ multiplex PCR; TCRdb stores in-frame clones only, minus some. The sample shows tens of thousands of clones, roughly 80% of them seen only once. This clone was counted a single time. The CDR3 is 13 residues long. Germline loops: CDR1 LGHNA, CDR2 YSLEER. J lost 9 bases, V lost 5 bases, and 8 bases had no gene match. CD3+CD4+ and CD3+CD8+ cells were FACS-sorted from thawed unstimulated PBMCs. The sequences come from CD4+ T cells from blood, collected roughly 50 months after liver transplant. The TCR sequence derives from a human patient who received a liver transplant. Some of these T cells may belong to the graft donor. The chain couples TRBV4-3 to TRBJ2-5, with 8 bases that match TRBD2. The CDR3 DNA follows: TGCGCCAGCAGCTCGACCCCGGGGGGGGCCCAGTACTTC. It specifies CASSSTPGGAQYF.